Each of the 9 T cell receptor beta chains below was sequenced from the same sample in a study of post-analysis software for immune sequencing data. Broader study findings: Patients showed TRBV5-6, TRBV5-1 and TRBV20-1 among five TRBV segments more frequent than in controls.

The authors incorporated unique molecular identifiers into the TCR beta cDNA libraries. Each CDR3 protein is one row after TCRdb ran MiXCR on the PCR reads. The table records roughly 870,000 distinct CDR3 sequences, 53% of them present only once. Which antigens these TCRs recognize remains unknown. The sample consisted of blood. These receptors all stem from a girl aged 10 to 17 with multiple sclerosis.

This clonotype was seen a handful of times. An end of the junction does not agree with germline; a read error may underlie this. The chain carries TRBV3-1 and TRBJ2-3; D perhaps matches TRBD2 (5 bases). CDR3 length equals 16 residues. Per the germline V gene, CDR1 is LGHDT and CDR2 is YNNKEL (reference sequence). CDR3 protein: CASSQDALASTDTQYF. The CDR3 DNA reads TGTGCCAGTAGCCAAGACGCGCTAGCAAGCACAGATACGCAGTATTTT.

In its sample, this clonotype was seen a few times. This sequence joins TRBV20-1 and TRBJ1-2, with a possible D match to TRBD1 (6 bases). Trimming shortened V by 4 bases and J by 5 bases, and 20 bases separated the two germline ends. The germline CDR1 and CDR2 sequences are DFQATT and SNEGSKA (reference sequence). This CDR3 spans 15 amino acids. The CDR3 sequence is CSATVLGARGYGYTF. Written as DNA, the CDR3 is TGCAGTGCTACCGTTTTGGGGGCCCGTGGGTATGGCTACACCTTC.

The chain links TRBV5-1 to TRBJ2-6; TRBD1 might be the D (6 bases). The CDR3 is 18 residues long. Trimming pared 4 bases from V and 0 bases from J, leaving 17 bases between. Germline CDR1 and CDR2: SGHRS and YFSETQ. CDR3 sequence (DNA): TGCGCCAGCAGCCTAATACAGGGCCCGCCCTCTGGGGCCAACGTCCTGACTTTC. The encoded protein is CASSLIQGPPSGANVLTF.

This chain joins TRBV18 and TRBJ1-2; possible D gene TRBD1, 6 bases. Trimming took off 2 bases at V and 3 bases at J, with 10 bases between the two ends. This CDR3 region has 14 residues. Germline-derived CDR1 and CDR2 are KGHSH and LQKENI. CDR3 in amino acids: CASSPGTKHYGYTF. In DNA form, the CDR3 reads TGTGCCAGCTCACCAGGGACAAAGCACTATGGCTACACCTTC. Together with reference TRBV18 and TRBJ1-2, the CDR3 gives the full variable domain: NAGVMQNPRHLVRRRGQEARLRCSPMKGHSHVYWYRQLPEEGLKFMVYLQKENIIDESGMPKERFSAEFPKEGPSILRIQQVVRGDSAAYFCASSPGTKHYGYTFGSGTRLTVV.

This clonotype has just a few counts. The V and J genes are TRBV5-6 and TRBJ1-6, with 12 bases fitting TRBD1. V shed 4 bases and J 13 bases; nucleotides not matched to a gene: 6. Germline V gene sequence: CDR1 SGHDT, CDR2 YYEEEE. The CDR3 is 14 amino acids. The CDR3 DNA is TGTGCCAGCAGCATCCCGGGACAGGGGGCGCCCCTCCACTTT. Protein sequence: CASSIPGQGAPLHF.

In DNA, the CDR3 is TGTGCCAGCAGTTACAGGGCTAGCGGGGGAACCTACGAGCAGTACTTC. Its protein is CASSYRASGGTYEQYF. The V gene is TRBV6-4, the J gene TRBJ2-7; 10 bases line up with TRBD2. The germline V gene encodes CDR1 MRHNA and CDR2 SNTAGT. J gave up 2 bases and V 5 bases, and 9 bases lay outside the gene matches. The CDR3 totals 16 residues.

V and J are TRBV7-6 and TRBJ2-7; 7 positions match TRBD2. Unmatched junction bases numbered 16, after V lost 5 bases and J lost 3 bases. The length of the CDR3 is 17 residues. Germline assignment: CDR1 SGHVS and CDR2 FNYEAQ. The chain's CDR3 is CASSPQPPTSDIYEQYF. DNA for the CDR3: TGTGCCAGCAGCCCGCAACCTCCTACTAGCGATATCTACGAGCAGTACTTC.

V and J are TRBV7-2 and TRBJ2-1; a possible D gene is TRBD1 (6 bases). The V end was cut by 5 bases, the J end by 3 bases, with 14 bases between. The length of the CDR3 is 15 residues. Germline V gene lookup returns CDR1 SGHTA and CDR2 FQGNSA. The CDR3 spells CASSRKGDGYNEQFF. CDR3 sequence (DNA): TGTGCCAGCAGCCGGAAGGGGGATGGCTACAATGAGCAGTTCTTC. Variable domain in full (rest from reference TRBV7-2 and TRBJ2-1): GAGVSQSPSNKVTEKGKDVELRCDPISGHTALYWYRQSLGQGLEFLIYFQGNSAPDKSGLPSDRFSAERTGGSVSTLTIQRTQQEDSAVYLCASSRKGDGYNEQFFGPGTRLTVL.

This chain connects TRBV24-1 to TRBJ1-2, with 7 bases matching TRBD1. Germline V gene lookup returns CDR1 KGHDR and CDR2 SFDVKD. The junction had 22 bases not matched to a gene; V was cut back by 7 bases and J by 6 bases. There are 18 residues in the CDR3. The CDR3 loop is CATSDGSGTVNSRDGYTF. The CDR3, as DNA: TGTGCCACCAGCGATGGATCCGGGACAGTCAATAGTAGAGATGGCTACACCTTC.